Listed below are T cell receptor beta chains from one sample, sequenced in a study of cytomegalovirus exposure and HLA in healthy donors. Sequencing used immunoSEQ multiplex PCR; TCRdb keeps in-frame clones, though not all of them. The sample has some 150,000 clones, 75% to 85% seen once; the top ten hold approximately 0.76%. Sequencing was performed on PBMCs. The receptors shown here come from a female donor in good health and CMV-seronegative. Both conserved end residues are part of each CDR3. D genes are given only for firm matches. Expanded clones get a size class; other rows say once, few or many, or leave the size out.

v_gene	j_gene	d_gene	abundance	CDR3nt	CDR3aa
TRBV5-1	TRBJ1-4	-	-	TGCGCCAGCAGCTTGGCAGGTAGACAGAAGGATGAAAAACTGTTTTTT	CASSLAGRQKDEKLFF
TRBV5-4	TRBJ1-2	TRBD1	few	TGTGCCAGCAGCTCGCAGGGGGCGAGCGGCTACACCTTC	CASSSQGASGYTF
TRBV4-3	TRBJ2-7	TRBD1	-	TGCGCCAGCAGCCAAGCCCGGGACAGCTACGAGCAGTACTTC	CASSQARDSYEQYF
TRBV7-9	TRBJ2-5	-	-	TGTGCCAGCAGCTCCTACCCGGGTCCCTCCTATTTCGGGGAGACCCAGTACTTC	CASSSYPGPSYFGETQYF
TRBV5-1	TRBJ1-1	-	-	TGCGCCAGCAGCCCCTATGGACAACTGAACACTGAAGCTTTCTTT	CASSPYGQLNTEAFF
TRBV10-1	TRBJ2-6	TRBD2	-	TGCGCCAGCAGTGAAAAAGCGGGAGGGCATTCTTCTGGGGCCAACGTCCTGACTTTC	CASSEKAGGHSSGANVLTF
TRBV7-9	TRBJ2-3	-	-	TGTGCCAGCAGCTTAGTGGACATGAGGGATACGCAGTATTTT	CASSLVDMRDTQYF
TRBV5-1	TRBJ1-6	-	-	TGCGCCAGCACCCCACAGGTGGATTCACCCCTCCACTTT	CASTPQVDSPLHF
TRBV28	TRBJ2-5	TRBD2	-	TGTGCCAGCAGTTTCAGGACTAGCGGGATTTCCCAGTACTTC	CASSFRTSGISQYF
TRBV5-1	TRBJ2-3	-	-	TGCGCCAGCAGCTCTTCAGGGGATCCAACAGATACGCAGTATTTT	CASSSSGDPTDTQYF
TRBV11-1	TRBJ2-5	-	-	TGTGCCAGCAGCTTATTCGGCGGGCAAGAGACCCAGTACTTC	CASSLFGGQETQYF
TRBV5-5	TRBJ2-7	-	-	TGTGCCAGCAGCTTAACTCCCGGCCGGAGCTCCTACGAGCAGTACTTC	CASSLTPGRSSYEQYF
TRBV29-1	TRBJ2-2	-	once	TGCAGCGTTGACAGGGGTCTTAACACCGGGGAGCTGTTTTTT	CSVDRGLNTGELFF
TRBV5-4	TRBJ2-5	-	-	TGTGCCAGCAGGGAGGGAGCCCAAGAGACCCAGTACTTC	CASREGAQETQYF
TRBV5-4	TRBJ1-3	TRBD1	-	TGTGCCAGCAGCGGCGGGACAGGCCCCCTCAACTCTGGAAACACCATATATTTT	CASSGGTGPLNSGNTIYF
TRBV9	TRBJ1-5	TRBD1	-	TGTGCCAGCAGCGTAGAGGGGGACAGGGATAGCACCCAGCATTTT	CASSVEGDRDSTQHF
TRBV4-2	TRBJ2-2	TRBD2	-	TGTGCCAGCACCGTCATAGCGGGAGCGACCACCGGGGAGCTGTTTTTT	CASTVIAGATTGELFF
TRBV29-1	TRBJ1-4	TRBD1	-	TGCAGCGTTGAAGACATATCCGGGACAGGACTTTTT	CSVEDISGTGLF
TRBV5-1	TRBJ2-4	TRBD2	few	TGCGCCAGCAGCACTCGACCTTGGACTAGCGGGGGGGATGGCAGTCAGTACTTC	CASSTRPWTSGGDGSQYF
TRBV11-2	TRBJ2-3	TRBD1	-	TGTGCCAGCAGCGATCCAACAGGGGGAGTAGATACGCAGTATTTT	CASSDPTGGVDTQYF
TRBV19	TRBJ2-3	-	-	TGTGCCAGTAGCGACCGAACTAGAAGCCCGTTGGCAGATACGCAGTATTTT	CASSDRTRSPLADTQYF
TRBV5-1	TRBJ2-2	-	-	TGCGCCACCTCAGCCACGGGGTTTAACACCGGGGAGCTGTTTTTT	CATSATGFNTGELFF
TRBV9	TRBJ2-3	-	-	TGTGCCAGCAGCGCTCATACTAGTACGGTTGATACGCAGTATTTT	CASSAHTSTVDTQYF
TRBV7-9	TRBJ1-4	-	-	TGTGCCAGCAGCTTTTCGGGCCCGGGGGAAAAACTGTTTTTT	CASSFSGPGEKLFF
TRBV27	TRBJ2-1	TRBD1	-	TGTGCCAGCAGTTTGACAGGGGACTACAATGAGCAGTTCTTC	CASSLTGDYNEQFF
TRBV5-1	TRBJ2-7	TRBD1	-	TGCGCCAGCAGTTGGGACAGATCCTACGAGCAGTACTTC	CASSWDRSYEQYF
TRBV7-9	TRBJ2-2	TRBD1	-	TGTGCCAGCAGCCCGCCGGGACAGGGGCTCACCGGGGAGCTGTTTTTT	CASSPPGQGLTGELFF
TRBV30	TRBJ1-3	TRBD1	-	TGTGCCTGGAGTGTACGCAGGGGGATTCTCTCTGGAAACACCATATATTTT	CAWSVRRGILSGNTIYF
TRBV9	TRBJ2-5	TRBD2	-	TGTGCCAGCAGCGTAGCCCGGGAGGGCCGGCTGGAGACCCAGTACTTC	CASSVAREGRLETQYF
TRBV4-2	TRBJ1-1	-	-	TGTGCCAGCAGCCAAGAGGTAGGGGGCACTGAAGCTTTCTTT	CASSQEVGGTEAFF
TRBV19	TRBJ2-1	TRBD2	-	TGTGCCAGTAGGACTAGCGGGAGGGCCGCGAATGAGCAGTTCTTC	CASRTSGRAANEQFF
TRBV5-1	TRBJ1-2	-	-	TGCGCCAGCAGCTTGGTGACAGGAATCTATGGCTACACCTTC	CASSLVTGIYGYTF
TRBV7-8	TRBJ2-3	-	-	TGTGCCAGCAGCTCGACTCCCTCCGCGGGGTCGGATACGCAGTATTTT	CASSSTPSAGSDTQYF
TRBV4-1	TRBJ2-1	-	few	TGCGCCAGCAGCCAAGTGGGGCCCGGTGGGCAGTTCTTC	CASSQVGPGGQFF
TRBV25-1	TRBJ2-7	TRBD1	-	TGTGCCAGCAGTAGCCCCGGGACAGGCGACCTCCGCGAGCAGTACTTC	CASSSPGTGDLREQYF
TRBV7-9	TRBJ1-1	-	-	TGTTCCAGCAGTTGGGTCGGAGGGTCTCCTGAAGCTTTCTTT	CSSSWVGGSPEAFF
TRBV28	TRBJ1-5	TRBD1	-	TGTGCCAGCAGTCGGACAGGAGGGGGTCAGCCCCAGCATTTT	CASSRTGGGQPQHF
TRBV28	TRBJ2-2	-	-	TGTGCCAGCAGTTTATTATTCGGGGGAGGCGCCGGGGAGCTGTTTTTT	CASSLLFGGGAGELFF
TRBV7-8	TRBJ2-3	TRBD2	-	TGTGCCAGCAGCACCCTAGCGGGGGTACTCACAGATACGCAGTATTTT	CASSTLAGVLTDTQYF
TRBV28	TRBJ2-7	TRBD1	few	TGTGCCAGCAGTTTGGTACAGGGGGCGCGAGAGCAGTACTTC	CASSLVQGAREQYF
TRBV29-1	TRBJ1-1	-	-	TGCAGCGTCCCGAGGAATATGAACACTGAAGCTTTCTTT	CSVPRNMNTEAFF